The 2 T cell receptor beta chains given below trace back to one sample, sequenced in a study of T-cell memory formation after mild COVID-19. From the 5' RACE reads, TCRdb called clonotypes with MiXCR, one entry per CDR3 protein. The sample lists about 270,000 distinct CDR3 sequences, roughly 16% seen once, with 20% to 25% in the top ten. Sequencing input: PBMCs or a T cell subset sorted from them (not recorded which). Every receptor here comes from a man younger than 30 who had mild COVID-19 (a few samples of this study predate the infection). Cell type and time point are not known.

This clonotype has at least ten counts. This chain links TRBV7-9 with TRBJ2-2; 7 bases match TRBD1. The J segment lost 0 bases and the V segment lost 6 bases, leaving 1 base of the junction unmatched. The CDR3 sequence is 14 residues long. Germline V CDR1 and CDR2: SEHNR, FQNEAQ (reference sequence). CDR3 nucleotide sequence: TGTGCCAGCAGGGGACAGACGAACACCGGGGAGCTGTTTTTT. This sequence encodes CASRGQTNTGELFF. Looking up the rest from reference TRBV7-9 and TRBJ2-2 gives the full variable domain: DTGVSQNPRHKITKRGQNVTFRCDPISEHNRLYWYRQTLGQGPEFLTYFQNEAQLEKSRLLSDRFSAERPKGSFSTLEIQRTEQGDSAMYLCASRGQTNTGELFFGEGSRLTVL.

This clonotype was seen a few times. This chain links TRBV5-1 with TRBJ2-7, with no clear D. CDR3 length equals 15 residues. V gave up 4 bases and J gave up 0 bases, with 14 bases separating them. The germline V gene encodes CDR1 SGHRS and CDR2 YFSETQ. CDR3 residues: CASSLSTGSSYEQYV. The CDR3 DNA is TGCGCCAGCAGCCTTTCCACTGGAAGCTCCTACGAGCAGTACGTC.